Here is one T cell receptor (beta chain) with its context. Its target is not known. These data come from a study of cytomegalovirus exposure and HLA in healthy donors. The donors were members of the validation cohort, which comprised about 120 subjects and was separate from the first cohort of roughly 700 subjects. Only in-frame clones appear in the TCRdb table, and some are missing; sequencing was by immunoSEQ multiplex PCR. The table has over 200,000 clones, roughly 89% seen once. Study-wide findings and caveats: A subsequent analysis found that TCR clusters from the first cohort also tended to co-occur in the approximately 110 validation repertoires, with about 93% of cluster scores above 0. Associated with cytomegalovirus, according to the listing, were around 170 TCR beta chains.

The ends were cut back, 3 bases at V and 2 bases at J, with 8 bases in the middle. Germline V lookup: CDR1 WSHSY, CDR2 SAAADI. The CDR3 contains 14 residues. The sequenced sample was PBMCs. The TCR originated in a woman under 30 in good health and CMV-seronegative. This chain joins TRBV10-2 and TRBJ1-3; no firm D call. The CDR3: CASSDGVPGNTIYF. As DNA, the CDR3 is TGCGCCAGCAGTGACGGTGTTCCTGGAAACACCATATATTTT.